These 19 T cell receptor beta chains were all obtained from the same sample, sequenced in a study of beta chain features in type 1 diabetes. TCRB transcripts that were expressed got sequenced, as all of the isolated RNA had been reverse transcribed. Profiled with immunoSEQ multiplex PCR; TCRdb holds only in-frame clones, not every one. This sample has roughly 180,000 clones, with about an eighth found just once. The sequenced sample consisted of central memory CD4+ T cells from blood. These receptor sequences come from a woman younger than 30 in good health.

This clone has just a few counts. The chain combines TRBV6-6 with TRBJ1-1; TRBD1 aligns across 9 bases. The germline gives CDR1 MNHNY, CDR2 SVGAGI (reference sequence). The V segment lost 2 bases and the J segment 11 bases; nucleotides outside the gene matches: 12. The CDR3 has 15 amino acids. The CDR3 here is CASSYADRGWDAAFF. In nucleotides, the CDR3 is TGTGCCAGCAGTTACGCGGACAGGGGATGGGATGCGGCTTTCTTT.

This clone was detected a few times. This chain links TRBV7-3 with TRBJ2-2; 9 positions match TRBD2. The CDR3 consists of 16 residues. With V trimmed by 2 bases and J by 7 bases, 8 bases remained unmatched. Germline CDR1 and CDR2: SGHTA and FQGTGA. The CDR3: CASSLLAGISGGELFF. For the CDR3, the DNA is TGTGCCAGCAGCTTACTAGCGGGAATTAGTGGCGGGGAGCTGTTTTTT.

The J gene is TRBJ2-2, the V gene TRBV7-3, with 7 positions matching TRBD1. CDR1 and CDR2 (germline): SGHTA, FQGTGA. The CDR3 runs to 14 residues. J lost 5 bases, V lost 5 bases, and 5 bases had no gene match. CDR3 in amino acids: CASSVLQGTGELFF. Written as DNA, the CDR3 is TGTGCCAGCAGCGTGCTACAGGGGACCGGGGAGCTGTTTTTT.

This chain links TRBV5-6 with TRBJ2-3, with TRBD2 matching over 13 bases. The CDR3 covers 16 residues. J lost 4 bases, V lost 4 bases, and 6 bases had no gene match. The V gene's germline CDR1 is SGHDT and CDR2 YYEEEE. As DNA, the CDR3 is TGTGCCAGCAGCATACTAGCGGGAGGGCCGGCAGATACGCAGTATTTT. It yields the protein CASSILAGGPADTQYF.

Remarks on this clone: In the same sample, other DNA sequences code for this CDR3. The chain has TRBV29-1 and TRBJ2-7; D ambiguous. This CDR3 is built from 11 residues. Trimming took 6 bases from V and 4 from J, leaving 10 bases between them. The germline CDR1 and CDR2 sequences are SQVTM and ANQGSEA. CDR3 sequence reads: CSVVLQYEQYF. CDR3 nucleotide sequence: TGCAGCGTCGTTCTTCAGTACGAGCAGTACTTC.

The sample holds many counts of this clone. The J gene is TRBJ1-4, the V gene TRBV7-2, with D unresolved. Looked up from germline, CDR1 is SGHTA and CDR2 is FQGNSA. The CDR3 has 13 amino acids. The V gene lost 4 bases and the J gene lost 3 bases, with 6 bases spanning the gap. In nucleotides, the CDR3 is TGTGCCAGCAGCTCCTACCCTAATGAAAAACTGTTTTTT. It yields the protein CASSSYPNEKLFF.

The chain uses TRBV19 and TRBJ2-1, with TRBD1 as a possible D gene (6 bases). Trimming stripped 8 bases from V and 10 bases from J, with 15 bases between. The CDR3 loop spans 12 amino acids. Looked up from germline, CDR1 is LNHDA and CDR2 is SQIVND (reference sequence). The CDR3 protein is CASGGLVGEQFF. CDR3 DNA: TGTGCCAGTGGGGGCCTCGTAGGGGAGCAGTTCTTC.

J is TRBJ2-1 and V is TRBV19; TRBD2 matches 10 bases. Germline trimming cut 10 bases from V and 4 bases from J; bases unmatched to any gene: 7. Germline V gene sequence: CDR1 LNHDA, CDR2 SQIVND (reference sequence). The CDR3 extends over 14 amino acids. CDR3 amino acids: CATRLAGAYNEQFF. The DNA of the CDR3 is TGTGCCACCCGGCTAGCGGGAGCGTACAATGAGCAGTTCTTC. The full variable domain, with the rest looked up from reference TRBV19 and TRBJ2-1, is DGGITQSPKYLFRKEGQNVTLSCEQNLNHDAMYWYRQDPGQGLRLIYYSQIVNDFQKGDIAEGYSVSREKKESFPLTVTSAQKNPTAFYLCATRLAGAYNEQFFGPGTRLTVL.

The V call is TRBV5-4, the J call TRBJ2-2; 13 nucleotides line up with TRBD2. The CDR3 totals 18 residues. CDR1 SGHNT and CDR2 YYREEE come from the germline V gene (reference sequence). Losses at the gene ends were 3 bases for V and 7 bases for J; bases not matched to a gene: 12. CDR3 region: CASSSGLAGARRGGELFF. CDR3 in DNA: TGTGCCAGCAGCTCAGGACTAGCGGGAGCTAGGCGCGGCGGGGAGCTGTTTTTT.

The gene calls are TRBV7-9 and TRBJ2-5; tentatively, D is TRBD1 (5 bases). Germline values: CDR1 SEHNR, CDR2 FQNEAQ (reference sequence). This CDR3 contains 14 residues. Trimming removed 5 bases at V and 1 base at J, with 11 bases between. The CDR3 region has the DNA TGTGCCAGCAGCCGCAGGGTGACCCAAGAGACCCAGTACTTC. Amino acid sequence: CASSRRVTQETQYF.

The rearrangement links TRBV18 to TRBJ1-1, with no clear D. The CDR3 is 13 residues long. CDR1 and CDR2 (germline): KGHSH, LQKENI. Trimming took off 3 bases at V and 7 bases at J, with 12 bases between the two ends. CDR3 DNA: TGTGCCAGCTCACCTAAGAGGGAGAGTGAAGCTTTCTTT. The encoded protein is CASSPKRESEAFF.

Regarding this clone: One end of the junction varies from germline; a read error may be responsible. The chain recombines TRBV6-6 with TRBJ1-2; D possibly corresponds to TRBD1 (5 bases). Germline V gene sequence: CDR1 MNHNY, CDR2 SVGAGI (reference sequence). This CDR3 spans 15 amino acids. Here the CDR3 DNA reads TGTGCCATCAGTGAGTTGGGGCAGGGAAACTATGGCTACACCTTC. It encodes CAISELGQGNYGYTF.

This chain connects TRBV9 to TRBJ2-1, with 8 bases identical to TRBD1. Germline CDR1 is SGDLS and CDR2 is YYNGEE. After removal of 2 bases from V and 0 bases from J, the junction contained 1 base not matched to a gene. The CDR3 consists of 15 residues. As DNA, the CDR3 is TGTGCCAGCAGCGTCGACAGGGGCTCCTACAATGAGCAGTTCTTC. Translation: CASSVDRGSYNEQFF.

This clone was observed a few times. The V gene is TRBV5-1, the J gene TRBJ2-7, with TRBD1 as a possible D gene (5 bases). The CDR3 sequence is 14 residues long. Germline V CDR1 and CDR2: SGHRS, YFSETQ. The V and J ends lost 5 bases and 6 bases respectively, with 18 bases between them. CDR3 coding DNA: TGCGCCAGCAGGCCATTACAGGACGGTGGCGAGCAGTACTTC. Its protein is CASRPLQDGGEQYF.

CDR3 sequence (DNA): TGTGCCAGCAGCAGAGCCCGGTCGGATCAGCCCCAGCATTTT. This gives the protein CASSRARSDQPQHF. V is TRBV7-2 and J is TRBJ1-5; D uncertain. Trimming pared 5 bases from V and 5 bases from J, leaving 13 bases between. The germline V gene has CDR1 SGHTA and CDR2 FQGNSA. CDR3 length: 14 residues.

The chain has TRBV4-2 and TRBJ1-5; 10 bases are shared with TRBD1. Germline loops: CDR1 LGHNA, CDR2 YNFKEQ. The J segment lost 6 bases and the V segment lost 5 bases, leaving 4 bases of the junction unmatched. The CDR3 length is 14 residues. In nucleotides, the CDR3 is TGTGCCAGCAGCATCGGACAGGGGGGTCAGCCCCAGCATTTT. Translated: CASSIGQGGQPQHF.

The chain combines TRBV29-1 with TRBJ2-3, with D perhaps matching TRBD2 (6 bases). The CDR3 is 14 residues long. Trimming removed 4 bases at V and 2 bases at J, with 13 bases between. Germline V gene data show CDR1 as SQVTM and CDR2 as ANQGSEA. The CDR3 nucleotides read TGCAGCGTTGGGGGGGACGGATACACAGATACGCAGTATTTT. Translating it yields CSVGGDGYTDTQYF.

This clone was found a few times. This chain uses TRBV18 with TRBJ2-7; TRBD1 matches at 7 bases. V shed 2 bases, J shed 5 bases, and the junction held 3 bases outside the gene matches. The germline V gene encodes CDR1 KGHSH and CDR2 LQKENI. This CDR3 spans 13 amino acids. CDR3 sequence reads: CASSPGQVNEQYF. As DNA, the CDR3 is TGTGCCAGCTCACCAGGACAGGTGAACGAGCAGTACTTC.

This clone was observed a few times. The chain recombines TRBV6-1 with TRBJ2-1; D is ambiguous. Trimming removed 2 bases from V and 0 bases from J, with 17 bases in between. Germline CDR1 and CDR2: MNHNS and SASEGT. The CDR3 runs 18 residues. The CDR3 DNA is TGTGCCAGCAGTGAATCTACGTTTGCCGTAAGCTCCTACAATGAGCAGTTCTTC. It encodes CASSESTFAVSSYNEQFF.